Listed below are T cell receptor beta chains from one sample, sequenced in a study of T cell responses to AZD1222 COVID-19 vaccine. The data were produced by immunoSEQ multiplex PCR, yet TCRdb's version contains in-frame clones alone and is incomplete. The sample shows about 110,000 clones, roughly 88% of them seen only once. Sequencing used peripheral blood, obtained on day 0 of MenACWY control vaccination. The source is an adult in good health. Each CDR3 is given with its conserved first and last residue. The order of the fields is CDR3 length, V gene, D gene, J gene, clone size, CDR3 protein, CDR3 DNA. A D gene is named only where the DNA matches it firmly. Clone size is stated in some rows and not others, as once, few, many or a class when expanded.

len: 13
v_gene: TRBV7-9
d_gene: -
j_gene: TRBJ2-5
abundance: -
CDR3aa: CASSNDRQETQYF
CDR3nt: TGTGCCAGCAGCAACGACAGACAAGAGACCCAGTACTTC

len: 16
v_gene: TRBV10-2
d_gene: TRBD1
j_gene: TRBJ2-7
abundance: few
CDR3aa: CASSEPNRGQGIEQYF
CDR3nt: TGCGCCAGCAGTGAGCCTAATAGGGGGCAGGGGATCGAGCAGTACTTC

len: 18
v_gene: TRBV7-2
d_gene: TRBD2
j_gene: TRBJ2-3
abundance: -
CDR3aa: CASRESGTSLTSTDTQYF
CDR3nt: TGTGCCAGCAGGGAATCCGGGACTAGCTTAACTAGCACAGATACGCAGTATTTT

len: 15
v_gene: TRBV28
d_gene: TRBD1
j_gene: TRBJ1-5
abundance: -
CDR3aa: CASSLGTGRDQPQHF
CDR3nt: TGTGCCAGCAGTTTAGGGACAGGGCGCGATCAGCCCCAGCATTTT

len: 15
v_gene: TRBV5-4
d_gene: -
j_gene: TRBJ2-6
abundance: -
CDR3aa: CASSFSGSGANVLTF
CDR3nt: TGTGCCAGCAGCTTTTCCGGCTCGGGGGCCAACGTCCTGACTTTC

len: 15
v_gene: TRBV11-3
d_gene: TRBD2
j_gene: TRBJ2-1
abundance: -
CDR3aa: CASSGGLAEYNEQFF
CDR3nt: TGTGCCAGCAGCGGCGGACTAGCGGAATACAATGAGCAGTTCTTC

len: 17
v_gene: TRBV19
d_gene: TRBD2
j_gene: TRBJ2-3
abundance: -
CDR3aa: CASSFSSSGRSTDTQYF
CDR3nt: TGTGCCAGTAGTTTCTCTTCTAGCGGTCGTAGCACAGATACGCAGTATTTT

len: 16
v_gene: TRBV4-3
d_gene: -
j_gene: TRBJ1-1
abundance: -
CDR3aa: CASSQETPSGGTEAFF
CDR3nt: TGCGCCAGCAGCCAGGAGACTCCCTCGGGGGGCACTGAAGCTTTCTTT

len: 16
v_gene: TRBV5-1
d_gene: TRBD2
j_gene: TRBJ2-1
abundance: -
CDR3aa: CASSPEELAGARVRIF
CDR3nt: TGCGCCAGCAGCCCCGAGGAACTAGCGGGAGCCAGGGTTCGGATCTTC

len: 16
v_gene: TRBV4-1
d_gene: TRBD2
j_gene: TRBJ2-1
abundance: -
CDR3aa: CASSQGTSGAYNEQFF
CDR3nt: TGCGCCAGCAGCCAAGGTACTAGCGGAGCCTACAATGAGCAGTTCTTC

len: 15
v_gene: TRBV7-2
d_gene: TRBD2
j_gene: TRBJ2-7
abundance: -
CDR3aa: CASSLTGGDTYEQYF
CDR3nt: TGTGCCAGCAGCTTAACGGGAGGGGACACCTACGAGCAGTACTTC

len: 15
v_gene: TRBV6-2/TRBV6-3
d_gene: -
j_gene: TRBJ1-3
abundance: -
CDR3aa: CASSTDARSGNTIYF
CDR3nt: TGTGCCAGCAGTACGGACGCACGCTCTGGAAACACCATATATTTT

len: 16
v_gene: TRBV10-3
d_gene: -
j_gene: TRBJ1-4
abundance: -
CDR3aa: CAISESVERAREKLFF
CDR3nt: TGTGCCATCAGTGAGTCGGTGGAAAGAGCTCGAGAAAAACTGTTTTTT

len: 15
v_gene: TRBV28
d_gene: TRBD2
j_gene: TRBJ2-5
abundance: once
CDR3aa: CASSLSGGGQETQYF
CDR3nt: TGTGCCAGCAGCTTATCGGGAGGAGGGCAAGAGACCCAGTACTTC

len: 16
v_gene: TRBV25-1
d_gene: -
j_gene: TRBJ1-4
abundance: -
CDR3aa: CASSEYPNPRNEKLFF
CDR3nt: TGTGCCAGCAGTGAATATCCCAACCCCCGTAATGAAAAACTGTTTTTT

len: 15
v_gene: TRBV3-1/TRBV3-2
d_gene: -
j_gene: TRBJ2-1
abundance: -
CDR3aa: CASSQVWVADNEQFF
CDR3nt: TGTGCCAGCAGCCAAGTATGGGTAGCGGACAATGAGCAGTTCTTC